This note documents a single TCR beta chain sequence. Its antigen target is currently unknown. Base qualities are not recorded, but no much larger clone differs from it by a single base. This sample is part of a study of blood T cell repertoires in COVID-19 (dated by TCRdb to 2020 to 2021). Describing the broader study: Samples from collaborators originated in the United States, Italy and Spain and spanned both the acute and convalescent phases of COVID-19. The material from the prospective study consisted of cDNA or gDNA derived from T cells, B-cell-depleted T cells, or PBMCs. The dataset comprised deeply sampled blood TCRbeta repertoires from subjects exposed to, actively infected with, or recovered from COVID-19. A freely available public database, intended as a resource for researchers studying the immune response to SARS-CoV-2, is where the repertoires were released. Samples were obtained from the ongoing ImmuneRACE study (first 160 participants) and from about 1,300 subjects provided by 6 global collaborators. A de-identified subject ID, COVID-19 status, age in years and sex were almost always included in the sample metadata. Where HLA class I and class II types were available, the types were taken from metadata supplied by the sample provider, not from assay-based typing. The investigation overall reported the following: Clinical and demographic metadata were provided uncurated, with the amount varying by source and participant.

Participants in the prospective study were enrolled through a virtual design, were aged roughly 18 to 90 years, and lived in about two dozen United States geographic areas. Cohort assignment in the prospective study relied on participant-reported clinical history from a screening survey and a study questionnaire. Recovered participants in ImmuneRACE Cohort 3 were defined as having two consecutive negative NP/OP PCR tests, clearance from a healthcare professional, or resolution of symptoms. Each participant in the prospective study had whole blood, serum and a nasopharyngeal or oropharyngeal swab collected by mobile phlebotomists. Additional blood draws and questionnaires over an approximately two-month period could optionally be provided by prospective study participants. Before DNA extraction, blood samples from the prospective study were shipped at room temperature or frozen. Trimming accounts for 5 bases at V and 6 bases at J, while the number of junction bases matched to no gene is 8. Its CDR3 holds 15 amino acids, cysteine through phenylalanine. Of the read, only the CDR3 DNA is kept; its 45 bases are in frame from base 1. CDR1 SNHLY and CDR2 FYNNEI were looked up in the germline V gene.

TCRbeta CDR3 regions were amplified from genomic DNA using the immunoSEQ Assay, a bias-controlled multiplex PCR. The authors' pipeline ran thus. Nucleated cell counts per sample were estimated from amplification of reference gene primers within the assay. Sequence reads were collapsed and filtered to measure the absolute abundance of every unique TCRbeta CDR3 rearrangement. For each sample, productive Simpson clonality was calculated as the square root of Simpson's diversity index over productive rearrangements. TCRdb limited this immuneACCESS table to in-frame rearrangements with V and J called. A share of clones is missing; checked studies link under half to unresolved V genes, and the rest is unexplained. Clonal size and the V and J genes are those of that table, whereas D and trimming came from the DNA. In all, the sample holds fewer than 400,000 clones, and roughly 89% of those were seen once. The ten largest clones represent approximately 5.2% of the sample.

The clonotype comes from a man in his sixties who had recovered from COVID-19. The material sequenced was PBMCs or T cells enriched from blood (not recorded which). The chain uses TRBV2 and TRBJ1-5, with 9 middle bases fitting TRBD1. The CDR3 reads CASSSPDRGFQPQHF. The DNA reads TGTGCCAGCAGTTCGCCGGACAGGGGCTTTCAGCCCCAGCATTTT.